This TCR beta chain was documented in a study of identical twins. This clonotype has only a few counts. Template switching added a universal primer site, and cDNA bore unique molecular identifiers. TCRdb re-called the 5' RACE reads through MiXCR, storing one row per CDR3 protein. This table has 350,000 to 600,000 distinct CDR3 sequences, 14% appearing once. The germline gives CDR1 SGHRS, CDR2 YFSETQ. Between the trimmed V and J ends, which lost 0 bases and 6 bases, there was a span of 7 bases. This CDR3 has 14 amino acids. These same data were also listed under a study on yellow fever vaccine responses in identical twins.

The chain has TRBV5-1 and TRBJ1-6, with no clear D. Sequencing was performed on CD4+ T cells sorted from blood. This TCR was sampled from a woman between 18 and 30 years old in good health. CDR3 residues: CASSLEGSNSPLHF. CDR3 in DNA: TGCGCCAGCAGCTTGGAGGGAAGTAATTCACCCCTCCACTTT.